These 15 T cell receptor beta chains originate from one sample sequenced in a study of T cells after posttransplantation cyclophosphamide. Treatment was busulfan-fludarabine conditioning, a marrow graft, and cyclophosphamide on days +3 and +4. Method: immunoSEQ multiplex PCR; TCRdb's copy keeps in-frame clones and lacks some. The table includes approximately 11,000 clones, 85% detected once. Sequenced here: PBMCs, sampled 1755 days after allogeneic stem cell transplant with posttransplant cyclophosphamide. The receptors derive from a female patient aged 50-59 years who received an allogeneic stem cell transplant from a related donor, was CMV-positive, and had no GVHD. T cells may partly derive from the graft donor.

V gene TRBV7-6 combines with J gene TRBJ2-1; tentatively, D is TRBD1 (6 bases). Trimming took off 7 bases at V and 5 bases at J, with 18 bases between the two ends. The CDR3 is 15 residues long. The germline V gene has CDR1 SGHVS and CDR2 FNYEAQ. CDR3 sequence: CASNPLRTADNEQFF. The CDR3 bases are TGTGCCAGCAACCCCCTTAGGACAGCTGACAATGAGCAGTTCTTC.

The chain couples TRBV9 to TRBJ2-1; the match to TRBD2 covers 8 bases. J lost 6 bases, V lost 4 bases, and 21 bases had no gene match. Germline-derived CDR1 and CDR2 are SGDLS and YYNGEE. The CDR3 has 19 residues. CDR3 sequence: CASSIDRPTGSGISNEQFF. CDR3 sequence (DNA): TGTGCCAGCAGCATCGACAGGCCCACGGGTAGCGGGATTAGCAATGAGCAGTTCTTC.

The chain links TRBV30 to TRBJ2-7; perhaps TRBD1 as D (6 bases). The CDR3 contains 14 residues. V was trimmed by 7 bases and J by 3 bases, leaving 19 bases between them. From germline, CDR1 is GTSNPN and CDR2 SVGIG (reference sequence). The CDR3 nucleotides read TGTGCCTTTGAACCGGGACACCGACTCTACGAGCAGTACTTC. It translates to CAFEPGHRLYEQYF.

The chain employs TRBV28 and TRBJ2-3; a possible D gene is TRBD2 (5 bases). This CDR3 comprises 14 residues. In germline, CDR1 is MDHEN, CDR2 SYDVKM. V lost 7 bases, J lost 1 base, and 12 bases lay in between. The chain's CDR3 is CASNGGPGTDTQYF. CDR3 sequence (DNA): TGTGCCAGCAATGGAGGCCCGGGCACAGATACGCAGTATTTT.

The chain employs TRBV5-1 and TRBJ2-1, with D maybe TRBD2 (6 bases). Germline V gene data show CDR1 as SGHRS and CDR2 as YFSETQ. The V and J ends lost 4 bases and 5 bases respectively, with 16 bases between them. This CDR3 comprises 15 residues. CDR3 DNA: TGCGCCAGCAGCCCTGTGGTAGCGGCGGACAATGAGCAGTTCTTC. It specifies CASSPVVAADNEQFF.

This chain connects TRBV2 to TRBJ2-5; D perhaps matches TRBD2 (5 bases). The germline V gene has CDR1 SNHLY and CDR2 FYNNEI. Trimming pared 0 bases from V and 1 base from J, leaving 12 bases between. This CDR3 is built from 16 residues. The CDR3 nucleotides read TGTGCCAGCAGTGAAGCGCGGGTCACACGCCAAGAGACCCAGTACTTC. Its translation: CASSEARVTRQETQYF.

The chain recombines TRBV11-2 with TRBJ2-5; 11 positions match TRBD2. Germline V gene sequence: CDR1 SGHAT, CDR2 FQNNGV. Trimming at V came to 3 bases and at J to 9 bases, leaving 9 bases not matched to a gene. This CDR3 spans 15 amino acids. CDR3 loop: CASSLTSGEGLAQYF. CDR3 in DNA: TGTGCCAGCAGCTTGACTAGCGGGGAGGGGTTGGCCCAGTACTTC.

This clone is a singleton in its sample. CDR3: CSVSVPGQFF. CDR3 in DNA: TGCAGCGTCTCCGTCCCCGGGCAGTTCTTC. The chain combines TRBV29-1 with TRBJ2-1; D gene uncertain. Trimming stripped 6 bases from V and 12 bases from J, with 12 bases between. The CDR3 totals 10 residues. Germline assignment: CDR1 SQVTM and CDR2 ANQGSEA.

The chain links TRBV27 to TRBJ1-4, with a weak D call TRBD1 (6 bases). This CDR3 has 18 residues. The ends were cut back, 6 bases at V and 0 bases at J, with 20 bases in the middle. From germline, CDR1 is MNHEY and CDR2 SMNVEV (reference sequence). CDR3 residues: CASSLQYLHRATNEKLFF. The DNA for the CDR3 is TGTGCCAGCAGCCTCCAGTACCTACACAGGGCAACTAATGAAAAACTGTTTTTT.

The CDR3 is CATYGLAENGELFF. The DNA of the CDR3 is TGTGCCACCTACGGACTAGCGGAGAACGGGGAGCTGTTTTTT. The chain recombines TRBV21-1 with TRBJ2-2; the D call in the table, TRBD2, was not verified against the DNA. TRBV21-1 is marked as a pseudogene. CDR3 length: 14 amino acids.

The chain has TRBV10-3 and TRBJ2-3; TRBD2 matches at 11 bases. J gave up 1 base and V 4 bases, and 1 base lay outside the gene matches. Per germline, CDR1 ENHRY and CDR2 SYGVKD. The CDR3 length is 15 residues. In DNA, the CDR3 is TGTGCCATCAGTGCACTAGCGGGGGGCACAGATACGCAGTATTTT. It is translated as CAISALAGGTDTQYF.

The chain has TRBV19 and TRBJ1-5; D remains ambiguous. V dropped 0 bases and J dropped 6 bases, with 6 bases sitting between them. The CDR3 contains 13 residues. Germline-derived CDR1 and CDR2 are LNHDA and SQIVND (reference sequence). This CDR3 is CASSIDFSQPQHF. The DNA for the CDR3 is TGTGCCAGTAGTATAGATTTTAGTCAGCCCCAGCATTTT.

V and J are TRBV10-3 and TRBJ2-1; D remains ambiguous. Germline V gene lookup returns CDR1 ENHRY and CDR2 SYGVKD. V lost 6 bases, J lost 7 bases, and 16 bases lay in between. The CDR3 covers 14 residues. The CDR3 nucleotides are TGTGCCATCAGGGATCCGACTCCCCAAAATGAGCAGTTCTTC. This gives the protein CAIRDPTPQNEQFF.

The chain is built from TRBV27 and TRBJ2-3; TRBD2 might be the D (7 bases). Trimming pared 2 bases from V and 6 bases from J, leaving 15 bases between. This CDR3 comprises 15 residues. The germline V gene has CDR1 MNHEY and CDR2 SMNVEV (reference sequence). As DNA, the CDR3 is TGTGCCAGCAGTTTAGGGAGGGGGGGATGGGATACGCAGTATTTT. Its translation: CASSLGRGGWDTQYF.

This clone was observed a handful of times. CDR3 coding DNA: TGTGCCAGCAGTACGACAGCTGATGGCTACACCTTC. As protein: CASSTTADGYTF. The rearrangement links TRBV7-2 to TRBJ1-2, with TRBD1 as a possible D gene (5 bases). Germline lookup yields CDR1 SGHTA and CDR2 FQGNSA. This CDR3 spans 12 amino acids. V lost 6 bases to trimming and J lost 6 bases, with 11 bases between them. Variable domain in full (rest from reference TRBV7-2 and TRBJ1-2): GAGVSQSPSNKVTEKGKDVELRCDPISGHTALYWYRQSLGQGLEFLIYFQGNSAPDKSGLPSDRFSAERTGGSVSTLTIQRTQQEDSAVYLCASSTTADGYTFGSGTRLTVV.